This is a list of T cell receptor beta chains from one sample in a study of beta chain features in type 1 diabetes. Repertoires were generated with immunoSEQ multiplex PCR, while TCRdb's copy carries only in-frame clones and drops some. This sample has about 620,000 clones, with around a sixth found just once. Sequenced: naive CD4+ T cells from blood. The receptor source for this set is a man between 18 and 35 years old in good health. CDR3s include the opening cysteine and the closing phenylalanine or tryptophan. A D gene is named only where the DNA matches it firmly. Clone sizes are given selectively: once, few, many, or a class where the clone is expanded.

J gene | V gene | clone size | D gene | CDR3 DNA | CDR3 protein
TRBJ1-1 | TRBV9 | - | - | TGTGCCAGCAGCGTAGGTGTAGGGGGTGGTATGAACACTGAAGCTTTCTTT | CASSVGVGGGMNTEAFF
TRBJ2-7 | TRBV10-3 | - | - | TGTGCCATCAGGGGGGGACTGTCGCAATACGAGCAGTACTTC | CAIRGGLSQYEQYF
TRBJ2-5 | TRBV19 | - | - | TGTGCCAGTAGTAGGGGGCAGAGAAGAGAGACCCAGTACTTC | CASSRGQRRETQYF
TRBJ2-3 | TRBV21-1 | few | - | TGTGCCAGCAGCAAAGAGGACGACTGTTCCACAGATACGCAGTATTTT | CASSKEDDCSTDTQYF
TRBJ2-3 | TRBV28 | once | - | TGTGCCAGCAGTTTAACGGGAGAAGATACGCAGTATTTT | CASSLTGEDTQYF
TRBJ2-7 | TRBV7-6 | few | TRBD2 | TGTGCCAGCAGATCTCTAGCGGGAGCACACCCCTACGAGCAGTACTTC | CASRSLAGAHPYEQYF
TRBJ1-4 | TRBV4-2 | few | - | TGTGCCAGCAGCCAAGATCGGGGTTTTAATGAAAAACTGTTTTTT | CASSQDRGFNEKLFF
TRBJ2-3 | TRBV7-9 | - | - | TGTGCCAGCAGCATACAGGGTACGCAGTATTTT | CASSIQGTQYF
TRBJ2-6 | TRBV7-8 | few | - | TGTGCCAGCAGCTTAAGCTTCATGGAAGCTGGGGCCAACGTCCTGACTTTC | CASSLSFMEAGANVLTF
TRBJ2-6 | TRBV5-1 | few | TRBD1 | TGCGCCAGCAGCTTTGACAGGGCCTCCATCTCTGGGGCCAACGTCCTGACTTTC | CASSFDRASISGANVLTF
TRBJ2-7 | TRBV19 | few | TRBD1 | TGTGCCAGTAGAGTGGCAGACAGGGCCGTCTACGAGCAGTACTTC | CASRVADRAVYEQYF
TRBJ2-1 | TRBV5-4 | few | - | TGTGCCAGCAGCTTCCCCGGAGCTTACAATGAGCAGTTCTTC | CASSFPGAYNEQFF
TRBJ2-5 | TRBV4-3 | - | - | TGCGCCAGCAGCCCCCTGATTAGGGAGACCCAGTACTTC | CASSPLIRETQYF
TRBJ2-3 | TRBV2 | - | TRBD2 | TGTGCCAGCACTCCAAGCTGGACTAGCGGGATTACCGATACGCAGTATTTT | CASTPSWTSGITDTQYF
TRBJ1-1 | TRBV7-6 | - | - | TGTGCCAGCAGCCCAGTGGGTCAGAGAAAAGCTTTCTTT | CASSPVGQRKAFF
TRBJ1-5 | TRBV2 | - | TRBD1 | TGTGCCAGCAGTGATCCCGGGACAGGGGATCAGCCCCAGCATTTT | CASSDPGTGDQPQHF
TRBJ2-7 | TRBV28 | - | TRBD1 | TGTGCCAGCAGCCTCCGGGACAGGGGGCCCTACGAGCAGTACTTC | CASSLRDRGPYEQYF
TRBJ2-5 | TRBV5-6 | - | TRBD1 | TGTGCCAGCAGCTTGCAGGGGGCTCGAGAGACCCAGTACTTC | CASSLQGARETQYF
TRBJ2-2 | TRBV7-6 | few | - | TGTGCCAGCAGCTTAACGGAAAACACCGGGGAGCTGTTTTTT | CASSLTENTGELFF
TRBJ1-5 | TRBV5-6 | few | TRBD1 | TGTGCCAGCAGCCGAGGGACAGGTCGAGATCAGCCCCAGCATTTT | CASSRGTGRDQPQHF
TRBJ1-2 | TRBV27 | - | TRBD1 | TGTGCCAACAGTGCAGACAGGGGTAAGAACTATGGCTACACCTTC | CANSADRGKNYGYTF
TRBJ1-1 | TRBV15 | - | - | TGTGCCACCAGCAGAGGGACAATCCCTGAAGCTTTCTTT | CATSRGTIPEAFF
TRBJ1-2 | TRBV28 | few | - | TGTGCCAGCACCCCCTGGAAGGGTTGGGACTACACCTTC | CASTPWKGWDYTF
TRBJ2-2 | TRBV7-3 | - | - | TGTGCCAGCAGCTACCCCTCCTCGGGGACCGGGGAGCTGTTTTTT | CASSYPSSGTGELFF
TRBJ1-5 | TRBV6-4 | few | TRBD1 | TGTGCCAGCTGTGTCGCCGGGACAGGGATTCAGCCCCAGCATTTT | CASCVAGTGIQPQHF
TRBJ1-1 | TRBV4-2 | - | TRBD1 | TGTGCCAGCAGCCAAGGACAGGGAGGGAACACTGAAGCTTTCTTT | CASSQGQGGNTEAFF
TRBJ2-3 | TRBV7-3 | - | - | TGTGCCAGCAGCCCCCTCCAACGGAGAGATACGCAGTATTTT | CASSPLQRRDTQYF
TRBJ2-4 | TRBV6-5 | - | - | TGTGCCAGCAGTTACGTGGGGGCAGCCAAAAACATTCAGTACTTC | CASSYVGAAKNIQYF
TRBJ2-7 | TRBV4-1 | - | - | TGCGCCAGCAGCCAAGAGGCCAGATCCTACGAGCAGTACTTC | CASSQEARSYEQYF